This record looks at one T cell receptor beta chain sequence and its context. The identical CDR3 is also encoded by other nucleotide sequences in the sample. This entry is derived from a study of neoadjuvant anti-PD-1 for oral cavity cancer. Study-wide background: Nivolumab at 3 mg/kg was mostly given biweekly, three to four doses, pre-surgery. Non-progressing patients received a fourth nivolumab dose near day 43, then surgery on days 50-56.

Survey sequencing of tumors mostly used approximately 5.2 ug DNA, two replicates. Here immunoSEQ multiplex PCR was the method, and the copy in TCRdb shows in-frame clones only, minus some. The sample has approximately 37,000 clones; 38% are singletons. Time point indicated: after neoadjuvant nivolumab, at surgical resection. These newly diagnosed stage II-IVA oral cavity squamous cell carcinoma patients had no prior systemic or radiation treatment. There are 12 residues in the CDR3. Germline values: CDR1 LGHNA, CDR2 YNFKEQ. Trimming took 0 bases from V and 11 from J, leaving 10 bases between them. The specimen comprised tumor tissue, sampled after nivolumab (anti-PD-1) treatment. This chain connects TRBV4-2 to TRBJ1-1, with D possibly matching TRBD1 (5 bases). This TCR was recovered from a person between 35 and 79 years old with oral cavity squamous cell carcinoma. As DNA, the CDR3 is TGTGCCAGCAGCCAAGAGGGGCCAGAGGCTTTCTTT. This sequence encodes CASSQEGPEAFF.